This T cell receptor (beta chain) was observed in a study of CD8+ T cells in alopecia areata. Study-wide background: Dosing spanned 6 to 18 months on tofacitinib, then 6 months off drug.

Specimens obtained from alopecia areata patients comprised lesional scalp punch biopsies and peripheral blood. RNA, once extracted, was reverse transcribed into cDNA for use as the sequencing template. TCRdb's copy holds only in-frame clones and misses some; the assay was immunoSEQ multiplex PCR. The sample contains approximately 150,000 clones, approximately 65% of which appear only once. The CDR3 is 12 amino acids. CDR1 and CDR2 from the germline V gene are SGHVS and FNYEAQ. The V end lost 5 bases, the J end lost 6 bases, and 11 bases lay between the germline ends. Sequenced here: CD8+ T cells sorted from blood, sampled at week 0. This TCR was recovered from a human donor with alopecia areata. The chain employs TRBV7-6 and TRBJ2-7; D gene uncertain. The CDR3 spells CASSTRTGEQYF. CDR3 in DNA: TGTGCCAGCAGCACAAGGACGGGCGAGCAGTACTTC.